This T cell receptor beta chain was recorded in a study of T cell responses to AZD1222 COVID-19 vaccine. General study results and limits: An increase in Spike-specific TCR breadth and depth was observed after two AZD1222 doses. It was only a handful of AZD1222 recipients who were seropositive at baseline. Clonal diversity was possibly underestimated, and the donors were mostly white British, with more females. Vaccine-related CD4 TCRs covered spike, predominating at 160-218 and 743-854.

Here immunoSEQ multiplex PCR was the method, and the copy in TCRdb shows in-frame clones only, minus some. The profile covers tens of thousands of clones, with about four fifths appearing a single time and 9.8% taken by the ten largest. Concerning this clone: Antigen: not known.

Germline CDR1 SGHNT, CDR2 YYREEE (reference sequence). This CDR3 is built from 14 residues. V was trimmed by 0 bases and J by 2 bases, leaving 5 bases between them. The V call is TRBV5-4, the J call TRBJ1-4; D not certain. This sequence originates from an adult in good health. The material was peripheral blood, obtained on day 0 of AZD1222 vaccination. The CDR3 loop reads CASSLGQTNEKLFF. The CDR3 DNA follows: TGTGCCAGCAGCTTGGGTCAGACTAATGAAAAACTGTTTTTT.